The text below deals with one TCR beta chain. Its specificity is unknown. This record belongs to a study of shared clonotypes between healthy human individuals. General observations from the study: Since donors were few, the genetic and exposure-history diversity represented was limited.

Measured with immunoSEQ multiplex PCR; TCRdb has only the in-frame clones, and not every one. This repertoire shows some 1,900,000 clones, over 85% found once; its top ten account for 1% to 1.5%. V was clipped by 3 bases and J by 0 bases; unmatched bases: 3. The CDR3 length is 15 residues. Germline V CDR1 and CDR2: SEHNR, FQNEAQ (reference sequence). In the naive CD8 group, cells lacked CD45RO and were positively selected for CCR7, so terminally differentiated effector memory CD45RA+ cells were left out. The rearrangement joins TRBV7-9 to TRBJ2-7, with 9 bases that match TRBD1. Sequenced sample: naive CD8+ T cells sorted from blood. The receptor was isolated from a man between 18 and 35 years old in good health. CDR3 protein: CASSFGQGSSYEQYF. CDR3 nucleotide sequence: TGTGCCAGCAGCTTCGGACAGGGGAGCTCCTACGAGCAGTACTTC.